The clone carrying this T cell receptor (beta chain) showed up many times. Its antigen is undetermined. This specimen comes from a study of T cells in Graves' hyperthyroidism and ophthalmopathy. Germline V gives CDR1 SNHLY, CDR2 FYNNEI. Trimming removed 8 bases from V and 2 bases from J; junction bases left unmatched: 6. The CDR3 length is 16 residues. Findings of the study overall: Ophthalmopathy, which appeared later, was predicted by the model a median approximately 6.7 months before onset.

Template material for amplifying TCR beta CDR3 regions consisted of RNA transcripts. The primer set for the first-round RT-PCR of the TCR CDR3 was HTBI. TCRdb re-called the multiplex PCR reads with MiXCR, one entry per CDR3 protein. The sample lists roughly 570,000 distinct CDR3 sequences, 46% seen once, with 15% to 20% in the top ten. V usage is TRBV2 and J usage is TRBJ1-6; 10 bases align to TRBD1. The TCR was taken from an adult woman with Graves' disease, either hyperthyroidism or ophthalmopathy (not recorded which). Sequenced input: peripheral blood or thyroid tissue (not recorded which). The CDR3 DNA is TGTGCCAGCGCGGGGACAGGGGCTGCCTATAATTCACCCCTCCACTTT. Amino acids: CASAGTGAAYNSPLHF.